This TCR beta chain came from a study of shared clonotypes between healthy human individuals. General observations from the study: It was the non-shared clonotypes that had lower generation probabilities than clonotypes shared by all four donors. Donors were few, which limited the genetic and exposure-history diversity represented.

Selected positively for CCR7 and CD45RO-negative, naive CD8 cells excluded terminally differentiated effector memory CD45RA+ cells. At the deep level, the assay was run. Each sorted subset replicate got 200 ng genomic DNA, roughly 33,000 genomes. Assay used: immunoSEQ multiplex PCR; TCRdb lists only in-frame clones, some missing. The sample carries about 2.1 million clones, approximately 94% recorded once. For this clone: The antigen is not known.

The CDR3 has 16 residues. Germline values: CDR1 SGDLS, CDR2 YYNGEE. V lost 10 bases to trimming and J lost 8 bases, with 28 bases between them. Sequenced material: naive CD8+ T cells from PBMCs. The rearrangement links TRBV9 to TRBJ2-1; perhaps TRBD2 as D (6 bases). The receptor was derived from a man between 18 and 29 years old in good health. Some clones in this sample may be carry-over from other donors' samples. CDR3 nucleotides: TGTGCCGGTTCCGGGAAATGGGACTCAACCCGGGATGAGCAGTTCTTC. Protein product: CAGSGKWDSTRDEQFF.